This entry lists 10 T cell receptor beta chains sequenced from one sample in a study of long-term antiretroviral therapy in people with HIV. At the survey level, the v3.0 immunoSEQ assay was run. Generated by immunoSEQ multiplex PCR, the TCRdb table keeps only in-frame clones and is missing some. The profile covers 17,000 or so clones, with around 74% appearing a single time and roughly 8% taken by the ten largest. The starting material was unsorted PBMCs, obtained at the start of antiretroviral therapy. These receptors originate from a man younger than 40 with HIV.

In its sample, this clone was seen once. The V call is TRBV6-5, the J call TRBJ2-3; 7 nucleotides line up with TRBD2. The junction had 11 bases not matched to a gene; V was cut back by 9 bases and J by 5 bases. The CDR3 runs 14 residues. CDR1 and CDR2 from the germline V gene are MNHEY and SVGAGI. The DNA for the CDR3 is TGTGCCAGGGTGGCCAAGCGGGGAGGAGATACGCAGTATTTT. Protein product: CARVAKRGGDTQYF.

The chain couples TRBV7-8 to TRBJ2-3; 8 bases are a match to TRBD2. There are 16 residues in the CDR3. J gave up 0 bases and V 5 bases, and 7 bases lay outside the gene matches. The V gene's germline CDR1 is SGHVS and CDR2 FQNEAQ. CDR3 nucleotide sequence: TGTGCCAGCAGCGTTTTAGCGGGGCCTAGCACAGATACGCAGTATTTT. Protein: CASSVLAGPSTDTQYF. Based on the CDR3 plus reference TRBV7-8 and TRBJ2-3, the full variable domain is GAGVSQSPRYKVAKRGQDVALRCDPISGHVSLFWYQQALGQGPEFLTYFQNEAQLDKSGLPSDRFFAERPEGSVSTLKIQRTQQEDSAVYLCASSVLAGPSTDTQYFGPGTRLTVL.

This clone was detected a few times. The chain has TRBV28 and TRBJ2-7; TRBD2 matches 8 bases. This CDR3 contains 13 residues. With V trimmed by 8 bases and J by 3 bases, 6 bases remained unmatched. Germline lookup yields CDR1 MDHEN and CDR2 SYDVKM. In nucleotides, the CDR3 is TGTGCCAGCGATACTAGCGGCCTCTACGAGCAGTACTTC. This gives the protein CASDTSGLYEQYF.

The gene calls are TRBV5-1 and TRBJ2-3; D call uncertain. The V end was cut by 3 bases, the J end by 2 bases, with 13 bases between. Germline assignment: CDR1 SGHRS and CDR2 YFSETQ. CDR3 size: 15 residues. CDR3 protein: CASSSGRGATDTQYF. The CDR3 region has the DNA TGCGCCAGCAGCTCCGGCCGAGGCGCCACAGATACGCAGTATTTT.

The chain couples TRBV4-3 to TRBJ1-3; D ambiguous. The CDR3 covers 13 residues. Germline assignment: CDR1 LGHNA and CDR2 YSLEER. Trimming shortened V by 1 base and J by 3 bases, and 4 bases separated the two germline ends. The DNA of the CDR3 is TGCGCCAGCAGCCAAGTTAATGGAAACACCATATATTTT. It specifies CASSQVNGNTIYF.

This clone was counted only a few times. The rearrangement uses TRBV2 and TRBJ2-7; D may be TRBD1 or TRBD2 (5 bases each). Germline CDR1 is SNHLY and CDR2 is FYNNEI. The CDR3 is 15 residues long. V was pared by 5 bases and J by 1 base, with 15 bases between. CDR3 nucleotides: TGTGCCAGCAGTAAGGGACCGACACTTTCCTACGAGCAGTACTTC. It specifies CASSKGPTLSYEQYF.

The chain couples TRBV6-6 to TRBJ2-7; D remains unclear. V lost 6 bases and J lost 0, with 12 bases in between. CDR3 size: 14 residues. In germline, CDR1 is MNHNY, CDR2 SVGAGI (reference sequence). This CDR3 is CASRLVQTSYEQYF. CDR3 nucleotide sequence: TGTGCCAGCAGGCTGGTCCAGACCTCCTACGAGCAGTACTTC.

The chain carries TRBV5-8 and TRBJ1-1; D ambiguous. CDR1 is SGHTS and CDR2 is YDEGEE in the germline V gene. The CDR3 consists of 11 residues. With 6 bases removed from V and 10 bases from J, the gap between germline ends came to 13 bases. This CDR3 is CASISAVSAFF. CDR3 sequence (DNA): TGTGCCAGCATCTCCGCTGTCTCAGCTTTCTTT.

For the CDR3, the DNA is TGTGCCAGCAGTTTAGGGGGAGGGGGGAGCTCCTACAATGAGCAGTTCTTC. Its translation is CASSLGGGGSSYNEQFF. The V gene is TRBV27, the J gene TRBJ2-1; TRBD2 might be the D (7 bases). This CDR3 contains 17 residues. The germline V gene encodes CDR1 MNHEY and CDR2 SMNVEV (reference sequence). Trimming took 2 bases from V and 0 from J, leaving 14 bases between them.

This sequence joins TRBV7-9 and TRBJ1-2; D remains unclear. V was trimmed by 2 bases and J by 8 bases, leaving 9 bases between them. Looked up from germline, CDR1 is SEHNR and CDR2 is FQNEAQ (reference sequence). CDR3 length equals 12 residues. The CDR3 loop is CASSLMGPGYTF. CDR3 bases: TGTGCCAGCAGCTTAATGGGCCCCGGCTACACCTTC.